One sample yielded the 10 T cell receptor beta chains listed below, sequenced in a study of T cell responses to AZD1222 COVID-19 vaccine. Assay used: immunoSEQ multiplex PCR; TCRdb lists only in-frame clones, some missing. This sample carries around 120,000 clones, approximately 85% of them seen once, and the ten largest clones take 1.5% to 2%. The sample was peripheral blood, taken on day 0 of AZD1222 vaccination. Receptors originate from an adult in good health.

The V call is TRBV9, the J call TRBJ2-1; 7 bases line up with TRBD2. The CDR3 sequence is 17 residues long. The V gene's germline CDR1 is SGDLS and CDR2 YYNGEE. The V and J ends lost 0 bases and 9 bases, in that order; junction bases with no gene match: 15. This chain's CDR3 is CASSVEASGNLGGEQFF. CDR3 DNA: TGTGCCAGCAGCGTAGAGGCTAGCGGAAACCTTGGGGGTGAGCAGTTCTTC.

CDR3 sequence: CASSRGTYRGDGYTF. The CDR3 DNA follows: TGTGCCAGCAGCCGCGGCACATACAGGGGTGATGGCTACACCTTC. The chain links TRBV7-9 to TRBJ1-2; 7 nucleotides match TRBD1. The ends lost 5 bases at V and 6 bases at J; junction bases unmatched: 12. This CDR3 contains 15 residues. CDR1 is SEHNR and CDR2 is FQNEAQ in the germline V gene (reference sequence).

The chain carries TRBV7-9 and TRBJ1-4; tentatively, D is TRBD1 (5 bases). This CDR3 spans 16 amino acids. V shed 3 bases and J shed 8 bases, with 19 bases lying between them. Germline V CDR1 and CDR2: SEHNR, FQNEAQ (reference sequence). CDR3 amino acids: CASSLGVRVVDEKLFF. DNA of the CDR3: TGTGCCAGCAGCTTGGGGGTCAGAGTGGTCGACGAAAAACTGTTTTTT.

This clone has a count of ten or more. In the same sample, other DNA sequences code for this CDR3. CDR3 in amino acids: CASSIGQANYGYTF. For the CDR3, the DNA is TGTGCCAGTAGTATTGGACAGGCTAACTATGGCTACACCTTC. The V gene is TRBV19, the J gene TRBJ1-2; 7 positions match TRBD1. This CDR3 contains 14 residues. The ends lost 3 bases at V and 0 bases at J; junction bases unmatched: 1. Looked up from germline, CDR1 is LNHDA and CDR2 is SQIVND (reference sequence).

This clone was counted only a few times. This chain connects TRBV6-2 or TRBV6-3 to TRBJ1-1; D may be TRBD1 (5 bases). The CDR3 is 14 amino acids. The V and J ends lost 2 bases and 5 bases respectively, with 12 bases between them. Germline loops: CDR1 MNHEY, CDR2 SVGEGT. As DNA, the CDR3 is TGTGCCAGCAGTTACCCTTGGGGGACGACTGAAGCTTTCTTT. Protein product: CASSYPWGTTEAFF.

Written as DNA, the CDR3 is TGTGCCACCAGTGATTCCGGGCGGGGCTCGGGGGGAGAGACCCAGTACTTC. Encoded protein: CATSDSGRGSGGETQYF. The gene calls are TRBV24-1 and TRBJ2-5; the match to TRBD2 covers 7 bases. The CDR3 extends over 17 amino acids. V shed 2 bases, J shed 4 bases, and the junction held 12 bases outside the gene matches. Germline V gene sequence: CDR1 KGHDR, CDR2 SFDVKD.

V gene TRBV4-1 combines with J gene TRBJ2-1; TRBD2 agrees at 12 bases. J was trimmed by 8 bases and V by 0 bases; bases with no gene match: 5. This CDR3 region has 16 residues. CDR1 and CDR2 from the germline V gene are MGHRA and YSYEKL. The CDR3 loop is CASSQDKGLAGHEQFF. CDR3 nucleotide sequence: TGCGCCAGCAGCCAAGATAAAGGACTAGCGGGGCATGAGCAGTTCTTC.

The chain joins TRBV7-6 to TRBJ1-2; 7 bases line up with TRBD1. CDR3 length: 14 residues. Losses at the gene ends were 4 bases for V and 3 bases for J; bases not matched to a gene: 5. Germline V gene lookup returns CDR1 SGHVS and CDR2 FNYEAQ. The CDR3 region has the DNA TGTGCCAGCAGCTCCACGACAGGGTACTATGGCTACACCTTC. Its translation is CASSSTTGYYGYTF.

This clone was counted once. V is TRBV3-1 (or the pseudogene TRBV3-2) and J is TRBJ1-5, with TRBD1 identical over 9 bases. Germline V gene data show CDR1 as LGHDT and CDR2 as YNNKEL (reference sequence). Trimming at V came to 4 bases and at J to 1 base, leaving 2 bases not matched to a gene. The CDR3 loop spans 15 amino acids. CDR3 sequence (DNA): TGTGCCAGCAGCCTTGGACAGGGGAGCAATCAGCCCCAGCATTTT. Translation gives CASSLGQGSNQPQHF.

The chain combines TRBV6-2 or TRBV6-3 with TRBJ1-1; D gene ambiguous. Germline loops: CDR1 MNHEY, CDR2 SVGEGT. The CDR3 extends over 12 amino acids. V dropped 3 bases and J dropped 3 bases, with 5 bases sitting between them. As DNA, the CDR3 is TGTGCCAGCAGTTATTCATACACTGAAGCTTTCTTT. It translates to CASSYSYTEAFF.